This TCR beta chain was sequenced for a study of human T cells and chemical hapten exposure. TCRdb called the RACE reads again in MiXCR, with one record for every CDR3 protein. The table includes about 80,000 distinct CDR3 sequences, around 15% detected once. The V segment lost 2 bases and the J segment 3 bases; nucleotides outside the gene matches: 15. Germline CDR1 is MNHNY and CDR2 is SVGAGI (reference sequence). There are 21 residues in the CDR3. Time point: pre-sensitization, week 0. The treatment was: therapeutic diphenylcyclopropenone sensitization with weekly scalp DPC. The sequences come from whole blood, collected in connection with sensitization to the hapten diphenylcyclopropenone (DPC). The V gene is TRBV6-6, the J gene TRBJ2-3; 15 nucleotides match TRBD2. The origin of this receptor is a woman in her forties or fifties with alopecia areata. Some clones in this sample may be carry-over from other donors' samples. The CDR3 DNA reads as TGTGCCAGCAGTTACCCGATATTGGGACTAGCGGGAGGACTACGGACAGATACGCAGTATTTT. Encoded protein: CASSYPILGLAGGLRTDTQYF.